The text below deals with one T cell receptor (beta chain). Its antigen is unknown. V shed 4 bases, J shed 1 base, and the junction held 3 bases outside the gene matches. Germline V gives CDR1 MNHEY, CDR2 SVGAGI. CDR3 length: 14 amino acids. Extracted RNA was reverse transcribed into cDNA, the sequencing template. The protocol was immunoSEQ multiplex PCR, while the TCRdb copy is restricted to in-frame clones and leaves out a portion. Here the sample spans 270,000 or so clones, 58% being singletons. This specimen comes from a study of CD8+ T cells in alopecia areata. Study-wide points: Normal skin's resident alphabeta T cells are also sequenced in scalp samples. Among the top 100, expanded CD8+ clones were significantly decreased by tofacitinib, as was scalp clonality.

As to treatment: oral pan-JAK inhibitor, 5-10 mg twice daily. This TCR came from a human donor with alopecia areata. The material was CD4+ T cells sorted from blood, obtained at week 24, from a patient treated with tofacitinib. The chain employs TRBV6-5 and TRBJ1-1; TRBD1 matches 7 bases. Here the CDR3 reads CASSSRTGNTEAFF. CDR3 nucleotide sequence: TGTGCCAGCAGTTCCCGGACAGGGAACACTGAAGCTTTCTTT.